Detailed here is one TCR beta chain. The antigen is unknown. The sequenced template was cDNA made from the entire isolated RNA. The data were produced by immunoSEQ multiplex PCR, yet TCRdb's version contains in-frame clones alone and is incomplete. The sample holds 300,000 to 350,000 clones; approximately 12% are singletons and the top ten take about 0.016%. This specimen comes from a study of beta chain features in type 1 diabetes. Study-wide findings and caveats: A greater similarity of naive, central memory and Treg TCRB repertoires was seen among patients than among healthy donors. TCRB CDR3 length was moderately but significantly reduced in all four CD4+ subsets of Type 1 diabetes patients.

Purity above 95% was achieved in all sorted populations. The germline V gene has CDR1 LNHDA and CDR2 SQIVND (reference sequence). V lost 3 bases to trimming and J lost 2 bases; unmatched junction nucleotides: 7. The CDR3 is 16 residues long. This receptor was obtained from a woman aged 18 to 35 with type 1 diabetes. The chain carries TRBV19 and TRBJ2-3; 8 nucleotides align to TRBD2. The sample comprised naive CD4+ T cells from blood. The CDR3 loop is CASSIGAGADTDTQYF. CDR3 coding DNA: TGTGCCAGTAGTATTGGAGCGGGAGCTGACACAGATACGCAGTATTTT.